These 3 T cell receptor beta chains share one sample of origin, sequenced in a study of CD8+CD57+ T cells in acquired aplastic anemia. Both TCR beta VDJ combination and CDR3 sequence profiling were carried out. Genomic DNA was the template for this profiling. Each CDR3 protein gets one entry after TCRdb re-called the reads with MiXCR. Among 110,000 or so distinct CDR3 sequences listed, approximately 61% were seen once. Patients included in sequencing had previously demonstrated CD8+CD57+ cell expansion by flow cytometry. Sequencing was performed on sorted CD4+, CD8+, or CD8+CD57+ T cells (not recorded which) from PBMCs. The receptors shown here come from a human donor with aplastic anemia.

This clonotype was seen a few times. The chain is built from TRBV7-3 and TRBJ1-6, with TRBD1 as a possible D gene (5 bases). The germline gives CDR1 SGHTA, CDR2 FQGTGA. V lost 2 bases, J lost 7 bases, and 6 bases lay in between. The CDR3 sequence is 13 residues long. CDR3 nucleotide sequence: TGTGCCAGCAGCTTAGAGGGGAATTCACCCCTCCACTTT. Its protein is CASSLEGNSPLHF.

The chain carries TRBV7-2 and TRBJ2-2, with a possible D match to TRBD2 (5 bases). Germline lookup yields CDR1 SGHTA and CDR2 FQGNSA. CDR3 size: 17 residues. V gave up 1 base and J gave up 5 bases, with 17 bases separating them. Here the CDR3 DNA reads TGTGCCAGCAGCTTAGGGGGTCGCGGGCCGGGTACCGGGGAGCTGTTTTTT. It translates to CASSLGGRGPGTGELFF.

DNA for the CDR3: TGCGCCAGCAGCCTGGGCGTAGGGAGTCACAATGAGCAGTTCTTC. Amino acid sequence: CASSLGVGSHNEQFF. This chain joins TRBV5-1 and TRBJ2-1; maybe TRBD2 (5 bases). The V gene lost 4 bases and the J gene lost 5 bases, with 16 bases spanning the gap. Germline V gene sequence: CDR1 SGHRS, CDR2 YFSETQ. The CDR3 runs to 15 residues.